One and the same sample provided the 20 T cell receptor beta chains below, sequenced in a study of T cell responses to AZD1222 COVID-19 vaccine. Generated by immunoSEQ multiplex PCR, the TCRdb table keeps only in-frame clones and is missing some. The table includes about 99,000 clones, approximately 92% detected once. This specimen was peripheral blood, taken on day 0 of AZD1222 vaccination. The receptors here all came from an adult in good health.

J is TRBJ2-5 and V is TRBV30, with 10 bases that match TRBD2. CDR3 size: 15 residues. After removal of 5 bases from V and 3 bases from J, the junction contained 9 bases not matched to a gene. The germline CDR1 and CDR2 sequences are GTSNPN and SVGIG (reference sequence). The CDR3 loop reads CAWSLAGVWEETQYF. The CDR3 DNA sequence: TGTGCCTGGTCGCTAGCGGGGGTTTGGGAAGAGACCCAGTACTTC.

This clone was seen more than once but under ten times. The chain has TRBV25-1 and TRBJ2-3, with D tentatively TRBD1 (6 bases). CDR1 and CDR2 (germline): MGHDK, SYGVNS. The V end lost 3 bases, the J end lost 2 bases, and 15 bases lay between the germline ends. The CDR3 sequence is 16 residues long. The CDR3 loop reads CASSDGGVALTDTQYF. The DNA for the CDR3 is TGTGCCAGCAGTGATGGGGGCGTAGCCCTCACAGATACGCAGTATTTT.

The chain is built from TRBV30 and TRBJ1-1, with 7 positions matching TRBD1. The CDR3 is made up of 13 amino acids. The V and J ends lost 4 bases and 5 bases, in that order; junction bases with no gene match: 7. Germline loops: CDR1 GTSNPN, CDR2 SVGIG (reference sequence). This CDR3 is CAWKTGYATEAFF. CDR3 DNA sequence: TGTGCCTGGAAGACAGGGTATGCGACTGAAGCTTTCTTT.

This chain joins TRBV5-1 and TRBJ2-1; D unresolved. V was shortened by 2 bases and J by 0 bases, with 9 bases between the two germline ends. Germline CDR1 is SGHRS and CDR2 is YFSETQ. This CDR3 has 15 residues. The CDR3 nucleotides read TGCGCCAGCAGCTTCCGAGTGGCCTCCTACAATGAGCAGTTCTTC. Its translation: CASSFRVASYNEQFF.

The CDR3, as DNA: TGCGCCAGCAGCGGAACCTCGACTCTACAAGAGACCCAGTACTTC. Protein: CASSGTSTLQETQYF. V is TRBV5-1 and J is TRBJ2-5; D remains ambiguous. The CDR3 length is 15 residues. V was pared by 4 bases and J by 2 bases, with 15 bases between. The germline V gene has CDR1 SGHRS and CDR2 YFSETQ.

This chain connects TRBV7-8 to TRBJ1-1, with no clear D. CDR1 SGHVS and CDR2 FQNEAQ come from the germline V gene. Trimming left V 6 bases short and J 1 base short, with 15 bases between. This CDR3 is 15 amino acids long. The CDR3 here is CASRFSSGGNTEAFF. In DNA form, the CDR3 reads TGTGCCAGCAGGTTCAGCAGTGGAGGGAACACTGAAGCTTTCTTT.

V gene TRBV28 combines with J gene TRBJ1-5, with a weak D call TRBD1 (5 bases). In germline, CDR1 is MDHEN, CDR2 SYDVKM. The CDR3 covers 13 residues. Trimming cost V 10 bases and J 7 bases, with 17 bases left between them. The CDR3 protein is CATLGGVQQPQHF. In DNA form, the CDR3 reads TGTGCCACCCTAGGAGGGGTTCAGCAGCCCCAGCATTTT. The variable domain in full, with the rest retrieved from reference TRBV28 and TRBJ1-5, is DVKVTQSSRYLVKRTGEKVFLECVQDMDHENMFWYRQDPGLGLRLIYFSYDVKMKEKGDIPEGYSVSREKKERFSLILESASTNQTSMYLCATLGGVQQPQHFGDGTRLSIL.

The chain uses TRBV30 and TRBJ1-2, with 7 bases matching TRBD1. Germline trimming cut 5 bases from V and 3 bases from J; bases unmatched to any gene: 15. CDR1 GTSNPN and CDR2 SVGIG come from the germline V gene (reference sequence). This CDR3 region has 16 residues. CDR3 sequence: CAWVEGEGARYYGYTF. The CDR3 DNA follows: TGTGCCTGGGTCGAGGGGGAGGGGGCGCGATACTATGGCTACACCTTC.

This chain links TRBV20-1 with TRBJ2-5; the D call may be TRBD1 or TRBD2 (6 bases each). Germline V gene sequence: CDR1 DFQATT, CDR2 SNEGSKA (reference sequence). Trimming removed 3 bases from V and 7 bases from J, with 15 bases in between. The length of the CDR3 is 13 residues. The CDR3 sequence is CSASGGRPWTQYF. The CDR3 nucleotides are TGCAGTGCTAGTGGGGGGCGACCCTGGACCCAGTACTTC.

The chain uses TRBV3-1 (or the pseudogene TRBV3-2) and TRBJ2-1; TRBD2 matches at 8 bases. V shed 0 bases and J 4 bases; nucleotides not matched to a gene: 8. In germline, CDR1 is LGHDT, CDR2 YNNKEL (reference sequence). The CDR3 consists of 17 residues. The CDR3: CASSQDVASGSYNEQFF. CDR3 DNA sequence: TGTGCCAGCAGCCAAGATGTGGCTAGCGGGTCTTACAATGAGCAGTTCTTC.

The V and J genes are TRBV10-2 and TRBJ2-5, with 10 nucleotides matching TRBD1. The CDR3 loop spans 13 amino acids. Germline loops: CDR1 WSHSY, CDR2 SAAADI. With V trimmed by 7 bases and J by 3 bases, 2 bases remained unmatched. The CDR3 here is CASMTGGEETQYF. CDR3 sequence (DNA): TGCGCCAGCATGACAGGGGGCGAAGAGACCCAGTACTTC.

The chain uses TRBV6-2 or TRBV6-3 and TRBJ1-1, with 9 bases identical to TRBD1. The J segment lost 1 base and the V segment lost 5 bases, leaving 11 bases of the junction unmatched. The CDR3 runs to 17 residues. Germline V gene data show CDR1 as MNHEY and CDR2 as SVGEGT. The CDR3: CASSGRQGGNANTEAFF. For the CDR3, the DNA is TGTGCCAGCAGTGGTCGACAGGGGGGAAACGCGAACACTGAAGCTTTCTTT.

The CDR3: CASSQNSNQPQHF. The CDR3 DNA reads as TGTGCCAGTAGTCAGAATAGCAATCAGCCCCAGCATTTT. The chain carries TRBV19 and TRBJ1-5; D ambiguous. The CDR3 has 13 residues. Trimming pared 5 bases from V and 0 bases from J, leaving 5 bases between. Germline V gene sequence: CDR1 LNHDA, CDR2 SQIVND (reference sequence).

CDR3 amino acids: CASSQMSTGNEGYTF. For the CDR3, the DNA is TGTGCCAGTAGCCAGATGTCTACAGGGAACGAGGGCTACACCTTC. V is TRBV19 and J is TRBJ1-2; D perhaps matches TRBD1 (6 bases). The CDR3 runs to 15 residues. V dropped 6 bases and J dropped 8 bases, with 22 bases sitting between them. CDR1 and CDR2 (germline): LNHDA, SQIVND (reference sequence). The full variable domain, in which reference TRBV19 and TRBJ1-2 provide the parts outside the CDR3, is DGGITQSPKYLFRKEGQNVTLSCEQNLNHDAMYWYRQDPGQGLRLIYYSQIVNDFQKGDIAEGYSVSREKKESFPLTVTSAQKNPTAFYLCASSQMSTGNEGYTFGSGTRLTVV.

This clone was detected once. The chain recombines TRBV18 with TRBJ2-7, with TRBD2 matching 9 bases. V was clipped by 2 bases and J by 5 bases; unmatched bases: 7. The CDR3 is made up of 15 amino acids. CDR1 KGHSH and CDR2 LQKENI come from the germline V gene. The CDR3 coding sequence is TGTGCCAGCTCACCAGGTCTAGCGGGAAGTGACGAGCAGTACTTC. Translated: CASSPGLAGSDEQYF.

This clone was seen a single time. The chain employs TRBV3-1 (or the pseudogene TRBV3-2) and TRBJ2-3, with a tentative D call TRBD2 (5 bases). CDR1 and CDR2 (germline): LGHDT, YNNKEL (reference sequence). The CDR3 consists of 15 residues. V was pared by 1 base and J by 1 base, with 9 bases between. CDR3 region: CASSQVSGGTDTQYF. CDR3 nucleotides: TGTGCCAGCAGCCAAGTTTCCGGGGGCACAGATACGCAGTATTTT.

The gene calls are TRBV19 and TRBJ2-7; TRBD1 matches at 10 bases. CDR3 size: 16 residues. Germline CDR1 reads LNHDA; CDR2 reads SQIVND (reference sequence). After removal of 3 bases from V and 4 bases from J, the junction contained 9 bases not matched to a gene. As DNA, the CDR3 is TGTGCCAGTAGTATCGTGACGGGGACAGGGGCGTACGAGCAGTACTTC. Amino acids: CASSIVTGTGAYEQYF. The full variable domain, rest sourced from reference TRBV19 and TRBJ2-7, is DGGITQSPKYLFRKEGQNVTLSCEQNLNHDAMYWYRQDPGQGLRLIYYSQIVNDFQKGDIAEGYSVSREKKESFPLTVTSAQKNPTAFYLCASSIVTGTGAYEQYFGPGTRLTVT.

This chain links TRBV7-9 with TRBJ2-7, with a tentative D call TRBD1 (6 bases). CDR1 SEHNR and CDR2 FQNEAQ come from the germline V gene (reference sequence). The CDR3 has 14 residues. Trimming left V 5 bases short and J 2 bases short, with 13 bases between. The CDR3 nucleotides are TGTGCCAGCAGCCGCATTACAGGGACCTACGAGCAGTACTTC. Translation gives CASSRITGTYEQYF.

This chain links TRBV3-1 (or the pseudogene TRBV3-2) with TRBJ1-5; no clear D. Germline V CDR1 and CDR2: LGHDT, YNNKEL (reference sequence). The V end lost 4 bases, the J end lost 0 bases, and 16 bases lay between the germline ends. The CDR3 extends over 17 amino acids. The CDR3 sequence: CASSPNKDGSSNQPQHF. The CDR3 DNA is TGTGCCAGCAGCCCCAATAAGGACGGGAGTAGCAATCAGCCCCAGCATTTT.

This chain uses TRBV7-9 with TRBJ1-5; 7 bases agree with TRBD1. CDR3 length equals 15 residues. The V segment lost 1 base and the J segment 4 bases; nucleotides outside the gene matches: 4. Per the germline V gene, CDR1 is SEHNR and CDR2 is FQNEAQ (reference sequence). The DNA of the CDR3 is TGTGCCAGCAGCTTAGAGGCAGGGGGAAATCAGCCCCAGCATTTT. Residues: CASSLEAGGNQPQHF.